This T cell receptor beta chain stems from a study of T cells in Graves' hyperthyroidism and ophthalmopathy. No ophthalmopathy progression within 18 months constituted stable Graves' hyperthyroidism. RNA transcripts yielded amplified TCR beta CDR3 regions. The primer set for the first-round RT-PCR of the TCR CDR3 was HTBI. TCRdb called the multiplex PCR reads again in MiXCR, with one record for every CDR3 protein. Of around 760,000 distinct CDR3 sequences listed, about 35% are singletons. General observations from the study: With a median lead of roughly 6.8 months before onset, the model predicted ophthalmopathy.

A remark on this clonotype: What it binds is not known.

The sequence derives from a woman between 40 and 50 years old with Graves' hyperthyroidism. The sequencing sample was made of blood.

CDR3 nucleotide sequence: TGCAGTGCTATGGGGCAGTACTTC. It encodes CSAMGQYF. This chain links TRBV20-1 with TRBJ2-7; D call uncertain. V lost 4 bases to trimming and J lost 9 bases, with 4 bases between them. The CDR3 length is 8 residues. CDR1 and CDR2 (germline): DFQATT, SNEGSKA (reference sequence).